The next 6 T cell receptor beta chains were all read from a single sample in a study of blood T cell repertoires in COVID-19. Sequenced by immunoSEQ multiplex PCR; TCRdb stores in-frame clones only, minus some. The sample has some 520,000 clones; about 88% are singletons. The material sequenced was peripheral blood. The receptors shown here come from a man aged 18 to 35 with COVID-19, enrolled during active disease.

The genes are TRBV7-9 and TRBJ2-4; D possibly corresponds to TRBD1 (5 bases). Deletions cut 4 bases from V and 8 bases from J, with 24 bases between. In germline, CDR1 is SEHNR, CDR2 FQNEAQ (reference sequence). The CDR3 spans 17 residues. CDR3 amino acids: CASSSSPPGWGSDIQYF. CDR3 in DNA: TGTGCCAGCAGCTCCTCACCACCAGGGTGGGGTTCGGACATTCAGTACTTC.

For the CDR3, the DNA is TGTGCCAGCAGTTTAAGCGGAAATGAGCAGTTCTTC. Amino acid sequence: CASSLSGNEQFF. This rearrangement joins TRBV27 to TRBJ2-1; tentative D call: TRBD2 (5 bases). There are 12 residues in the CDR3. Germline assignment: CDR1 MNHEY and CDR2 SMNVEV (reference sequence). The V end was cut by 2 bases, the J end by 7 bases, with 6 bases between.

This clone occurred once. The rearrangement uses TRBV10-1 and TRBJ2-1; TRBD2 matches at 9 bases. In germline, CDR1 is WNHNN, CDR2 SYGVQD (reference sequence). CDR3 length: 15 residues. The V segment lost 0 bases and the J segment 9 bases; nucleotides outside the gene matches: 6. CDR3 bases: TGCGCCAGCAGTGAGTCTAGCGGGAGTAAGCTTGAGCAGTTCTTC. This codes for CASSESSGSKLEQFF.

The chain employs TRBV27 and TRBJ1-5; 8 nucleotides agree with TRBD1. CDR1 MNHEY and CDR2 SMNVEV come from the germline V gene (reference sequence). Trimming cost V 2 bases and J 3 bases; bases outside gene matches: 3. This CDR3 is built from 15 residues. CDR3 coding DNA: TGTGCCAGCAGTTTAGGACAGGGATTCAATCAGCCCCAGCATTTT. This sequence encodes CASSLGQGFNQPQHF.

On this clone: The same CDR3 can be traced to other DNA sequences in this sample. The chain carries TRBV27 and TRBJ2-7; the D gene is possibly TRBD2 (6 bases). Trimming removed 3 bases at V and 7 bases at J, with 7 bases between. This CDR3 comprises 11 residues. Germline V gene lookup returns CDR1 MNHEY and CDR2 SMNVEV (reference sequence). Here the CDR3 DNA reads TGTGCCAGCAGTTTGGGAGGTGAGCAGTACTTC. Protein product: CASSLGGEQYF.

The J gene is TRBJ1-2, the V gene TRBV6-5; D gene ambiguous. The CDR3 totals 13 residues. V was pared by 6 bases and J by 8 bases, with 16 bases between. CDR1 MNHEY and CDR2 SVGAGI come from the germline V gene. The CDR3 DNA sequence: TGTGCCAGCAGAACCGGGCGGGTGACGGGCTACACCTTC. Amino acid sequence: CASRTGRVTGYTF.